The clone carrying this TCR beta chain was recorded a few times. The sample belongs to a study of glioma-infiltrating T cells after dendritic cell vaccination. About the study: Dendritic cell vaccination trial patients had either newly diagnosed or recurrent glioblastoma.

The immunoSEQ assay amplified TCRB CDR3 from up to about 2 ug DNA. Sequencing was performed with immunoSEQ multiplex PCR; in TCRdb, only in-frame clones are kept and a portion is missing. Found here are about 100,000 clones, approximately 84% of them singletons; the top ten hold roughly 5.9%. This CDR3 is 13 amino acids long. V was pared by 2 bases and J by 4 bases, with 0 bases of the junction left unmatched. Germline CDR1 is MNHEY and CDR2 is SMNVEV (reference sequence). This sample's time point: after dendritic cell vaccination, including at tumor progression/relapse. No glioblastoma patient carried an isocitrate dehydrogenase mutation.

The sequences come from blood, collected after dendritic cell vaccination. The sequence was obtained from a human donor with glioblastoma. The chain couples TRBV27 to TRBJ2-3; 7 nucleotides align to TRBD1. CDR3 nucleotide sequence: TGTGCCAGCAGTTTACAGGGGGCAGATACGCAGTATTTT. Amino acid sequence: CASSLQGADTQYF.